The 20 T cell receptor beta chains presented below share a single source sample, sequenced in a study of glioma-infiltrating T cells. Amplification of TCR alpha and beta CDR3 regions from RNA used iRepertoire nested multiplex PCR. TCRdb processed the multiplex PCR reads anew with MiXCR; each CDR3 protein has one entry. The data contain about 200,000 distinct CDR3 sequences, approximately 30% of them singletons. Sequenced: glioma tissue, nonneoplastic brain tissue, or PBMCs (not recorded which). Source of these receptors: a human donor with low-grade glioma or glioblastoma, undergoing nonglioma brain surgery, or in good health (not recorded which).

This clonotype has only a few counts. This chain links TRBV2 with TRBJ2-7; D possibly corresponds to TRBD1 (6 bases). V gave up 6 bases and J gave up 0 bases, with 12 bases separating them. The germline CDR1 and CDR2 sequences are SNHLY and FYNNEI. The CDR3 spans 14 residues. As DNA, the CDR3 is TGTGCCAGCAGCGTCGACAGGAGCTCCTACGAGCAGTACTTC. Protein: CASSVDRSSYEQYF.

About this clonotype itself: This could be a read error, since a much larger clone is one nucleotide away. This rearrangement joins TRBV24-1 to TRBJ2-3, with TRBD2 matching 12 bases. The V gene end was trimmed by 3 bases and the J gene end by 5 bases; junction bases not matched to a gene: 8. The length of the CDR3 is 17 residues. From germline, CDR1 is KGHDR and CDR2 SFDVKD. This chain's CDR3 is CATSDLPSGRAEDTQYF. The CDR3 DNA reads as TGTGCCACCAGTGATCTCCCTAGCGGGAGGGCCGAAGATACGCAGTATTTT.

This clonotype was recorded at least ten times. V is TRBV19 and J is TRBJ2-3; D remains unclear. Per germline, CDR1 LNHDA and CDR2 SQIVND (reference sequence). Trimming removed 5 bases at V and 0 bases at J, with 15 bases between. The CDR3 covers 16 residues. This CDR3 is CASSYTGLSSTDTQYF. The DNA for the CDR3 is TGTGCCAGTAGTTACACCGGGTTATCTAGCACAGATACGCAGTATTTT.

This clonotype was picked up many times. The chain couples TRBV6-5 to TRBJ2-7; TRBD1 agrees at 9 bases. This CDR3 region has 14 residues. Losses at the gene ends were 0 bases for V and 3 bases for J; bases not matched to a gene: 0. From germline, CDR1 is MNHEY and CDR2 SVGAGI. CDR3 loop: CASSYSTGGYEQYF. The CDR3 DNA reads TGTGCCAGCAGTTACTCGACAGGGGGCTACGAGCAGTACTTC.

For this clonotype: The junction does not match germline at one end; this may be a read error. The CDR3 DNA reads as TGTGCCAGCAGCGTAGAACTTGCCGGCTCTGGAAACACCACATATTTT. Amino acid sequence: CASSVELAGSGNTTYF. The chain has TRBV9 and TRBJ1-3, with no clear D. Germline loops: CDR1 SGDLS, CDR2 YYNGEE. The CDR3 has 16 residues.

This clonotype was observed many times. V usage is TRBV20-1 and J usage is TRBJ1-2; a weak D match, TRBD1 (6 bases). The CDR3 loop spans 11 amino acids. Germline V gives CDR1 DFQATT, CDR2 SNEGSKA (reference sequence). With 6 bases removed from V and 7 bases from J, the gap between germline ends came to 12 bases. CDR3 nucleotides: TGCAGTGCCCCAAACAGGGTTGGCTACACCTTC. Its translation is CSAPNRVGYTF.

CDR3 nucleotide sequence: TGTGCCAGCAGTACCGACAGGGGGTACGAGCAGTACTTC. This sequence encodes CASSTDRGYEQYF. V is TRBV27 and J is TRBJ2-7; TRBD1 matches at 9 bases. From germline, CDR1 is MNHEY and CDR2 SMNVEV (reference sequence). The CDR3 is 13 amino acids. Unmatched junction bases numbered 3, after V lost 5 bases and J lost 4 bases.

This chain uses TRBV19 with TRBJ1-4; a weak D match, TRBD1 (5 bases). The V gene lost 4 bases and the J gene lost 0 bases, with 12 bases spanning the gap. Germline CDR1 and CDR2: LNHDA and SQIVND (reference sequence). This CDR3 is 16 amino acids long. The CDR3 DNA sequence: TGTGCCAGTAGTAGACAGACAGTCACAACTAATGAAAAACTGTTTTTT. This sequence encodes CASSRQTVTTNEKLFF.

This clonotype was counted many times. The gene calls are TRBV6-1 and TRBJ1-3; no reliable D call. Per germline, CDR1 MNHNS and CDR2 SASEGT. V was cut by 10 bases and J by 0 bases, with 19 bases left in between. The CDR3 sequence is 16 residues long. The CDR3 sequence is CATTTSGVLSGNTIYF. DNA of the CDR3: TGTGCCACCACCACCTCCGGGGTCCTCTCTGGAAACACCATATATTTT.

V gene TRBV19 combines with J gene TRBJ2-4, with 9 nucleotides matching TRBD1. Germline assignment: CDR1 LNHDA and CDR2 SQIVND (reference sequence). This CDR3 has 15 residues. The V and J ends lost 5 bases and 8 bases, in that order; junction bases with no gene match: 10. CDR3: CASSVRPGTGHIQYF. In DNA form, the CDR3 reads TGTGCCAGTAGTGTCCGGCCCGGGACAGGGCACATTCAGTACTTC.

As to this clonotype: This could be a read error, since a much larger clone is one nucleotide away. The chain employs TRBV7-9 and TRBJ1-1, with a possible D match to TRBD1 (5 bases). The CDR3 runs to 12 residues. CDR1 and CDR2 from the germline V gene are SEHNR and FQNEAQ (reference sequence). Trimming shortened V by 3 bases and J by 10 bases, and 12 bases separated the two germline ends. CDR3 region: CASSFSVGGAFF. Written as DNA, the CDR3 is TGTGCCAGCAGCTTCTCTGTGGGGGGAGCTTTCTTT. Supplemented by reference TRBV7-9 and TRBJ1-1, the full variable domain reads DTGVSQNPRHKITKRGQNVTFRCDPISEHNRLYWYRQTLGQGPEFLTYFQNEAQLEKSRLLSDRFSAERPKGSFSTLEIQRTEQGDSAMYLCASSFSVGGAFFGQGTRLTVV.

In this sample, this clonotype turned up many times. This sequence joins TRBV6-2 or TRBV6-3 and TRBJ2-3; the D is unclear. V was pared by 1 base and J by 5 bases, with 10 bases between. CDR1 and CDR2 (germline): MNHEY, SVGEGT. The CDR3 runs to 14 residues. In DNA, the CDR3 is TGTGCCAGCAGTTACTTCGGGTCTCAAGATACGCAGTATTTT. Protein sequence: CASSYFGSQDTQYF.

This clonotype has just a few counts. CDR3 amino acids: CASSWGNTGELFF. The CDR3 coding sequence is TGTGCCAGCAGCTGGGGGAACACCGGGGAGCTGTTTTTT. The J gene is TRBJ2-2, the V gene TRBV5-4; D gene ambiguous. The V end was cut by 3 bases, the J end by 1 base, with 4 bases between. The CDR3 is made up of 13 amino acids. CDR1 SGHNT and CDR2 YYREEE come from the germline V gene (reference sequence).

The rearrangement uses TRBV9 and TRBJ2-5, with D uncertain. Trimming stripped 4 bases from V and 1 base from J, with 14 bases between. Germline V gene lookup returns CDR1 SGDLS and CDR2 YYNGEE. There are 15 residues in the CDR3. Here the CDR3 reads CASSTWAGSQETQYF. In DNA, the CDR3 is TGTGCCAGCAGCACCTGGGCAGGATCCCAAGAGACCCAGTACTTC.

For the CDR3, the DNA is TGTGCCAGCAGCCCGACTAGCGGGGCGTCCTACGAGCAGTACTTC. This gives the protein CASSPTSGASYEQYF. The rearrangement links TRBV3-1 to TRBJ2-7; TRBD2 agrees at 11 bases. V was pared by 4 bases and J by 1 base, with 3 bases of the junction left unmatched. CDR1 is LGHDT and CDR2 is YNNKEL in the germline V gene (reference sequence). This CDR3 has 15 residues.

V gene TRBV6-2 or TRBV6-3 combines with J gene TRBJ2-1; possible D gene TRBD1, 6 bases. Germline V gene sequence: CDR1 MNHEY, CDR2 SVGEGT. Trimming took off 4 bases at V and 10 bases at J, with 17 bases between the two ends. The CDR3 is 14 amino acids. The chain's CDR3 is CASSSGQRTYEQFF. Here the CDR3 DNA reads TGTGCCAGCAGTTCCGGACAGAGGACCTACGAGCAGTTCTTC.

There are a few counts of this clonotype. This rearrangement joins TRBV19 to TRBJ2-1, with 10 bases identical to TRBD2. The CDR3 extends over 17 amino acids. The trim removed 3 bases at V and 0 bases at J, leaving 5 bases unmatched. The germline V gene has CDR1 LNHDA and CDR2 SQIVND (reference sequence). DNA of the CDR3: TGTGCCAGTAGTATGACTAGCGGGTCTAGCTCCTACAATGAGCAGTTCTTC. Translated: CASSMTSGSSSYNEQFF.

A word on this clonotype: A read error may account for a junction end that differs from germline. The chain combines TRBV12-3 or TRBV12-4 with TRBJ2-3, with D unclear. The CDR3 spans 11 residues. As DNA, the CDR3 is TGTGCCAGCAGGCTTACAGATACGGAGTATTTT. This sequence encodes CASRLTDTEYF.

In this sample, this clonotype turned up many times. The V call is TRBV4-3, the J call TRBJ2-1, with 13 bases identical to TRBD2. V trimming: 1 base; J trimming: 9 bases; junction bases outside the gene matches: 6. Per germline, CDR1 LGHNA and CDR2 YSLEER. This CDR3 region has 16 residues. Here the CDR3 DNA reads TGCGCCAGCAGCCAAGGGACTAGCGGGAGTCTAACTGAGCAGTTCTTC. This sequence encodes CASSQGTSGSLTEQFF.

As to this clonotype: Since a much larger clone is just one base distant, this may be a read error. Written as DNA, the CDR3 is TGCGCCAGCAGCCAAGAATCGAGACCCTACGAGCAGTACTTC. Its translation is CASSQESRPYEQYF. V usage is TRBV4-1 and J usage is TRBJ2-7, with D uncertain. The CDR3 spans 14 residues. Germline V gives CDR1 MGHRA, CDR2 YSYEKL. V dropped 0 bases and J dropped 2 bases, with 8 bases sitting between them.